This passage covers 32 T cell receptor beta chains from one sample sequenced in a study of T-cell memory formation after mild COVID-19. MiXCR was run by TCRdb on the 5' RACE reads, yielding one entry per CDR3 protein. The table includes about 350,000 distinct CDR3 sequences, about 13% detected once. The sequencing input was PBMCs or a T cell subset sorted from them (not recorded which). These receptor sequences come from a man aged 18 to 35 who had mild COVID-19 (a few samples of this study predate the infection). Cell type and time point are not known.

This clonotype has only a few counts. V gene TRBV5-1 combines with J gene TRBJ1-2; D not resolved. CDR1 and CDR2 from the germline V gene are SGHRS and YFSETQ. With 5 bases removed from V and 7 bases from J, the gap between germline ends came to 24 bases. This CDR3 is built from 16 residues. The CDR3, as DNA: TGCGCCAGCAGGGCAAGCACAAATTCGCCCGCTGCTGGCTACACCTTC. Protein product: CASRASTNSPAAGYTF.

CDR3 sequence reads: CASSYPGTGNTEAFF. The CDR3 DNA sequence: TGTGCCAGCAGTTACCCCGGGACAGGGAACACTGAAGCTTTCTTT. The V and J genes are TRBV6-5 and TRBJ1-1, with TRBD1 identical over 8 bases. In germline, CDR1 is MNHEY, CDR2 SVGAGI. Unmatched junction bases numbered 3, after V lost 2 bases and J lost 1 base. This CDR3 spans 15 amino acids.

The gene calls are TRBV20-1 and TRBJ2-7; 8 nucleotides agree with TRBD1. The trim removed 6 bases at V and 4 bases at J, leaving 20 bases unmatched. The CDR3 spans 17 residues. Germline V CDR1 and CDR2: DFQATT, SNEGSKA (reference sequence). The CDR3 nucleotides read TGCAGTGCCAAGGGACCCCCGAGGATAGACAGGGGTTACGAGCAGTACTTC. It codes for CSAKGPPRIDRGYEQYF.

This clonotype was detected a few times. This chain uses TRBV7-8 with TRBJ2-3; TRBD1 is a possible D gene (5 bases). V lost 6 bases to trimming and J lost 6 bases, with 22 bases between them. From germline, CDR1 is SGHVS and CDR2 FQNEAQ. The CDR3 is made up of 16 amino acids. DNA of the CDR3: TGTGCCAGCAGTCCGCGTGATGGGGCCGTAGGGGATACGCAGTATTTT. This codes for CASSPRDGAVGDTQYF. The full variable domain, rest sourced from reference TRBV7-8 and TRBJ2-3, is GAGVSQSPRYKVAKRGQDVALRCDPISGHVSLFWYQQALGQGPEFLTYFQNEAQLDKSGLPSDRFFAERPEGSVSTLKIQRTQQEDSAVYLCASSPRDGAVGDTQYFGPGTRLTVL.

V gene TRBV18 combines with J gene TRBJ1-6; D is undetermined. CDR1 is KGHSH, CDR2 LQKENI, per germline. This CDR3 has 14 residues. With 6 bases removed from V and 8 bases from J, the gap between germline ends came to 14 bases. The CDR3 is CASSPTARDSPLHF. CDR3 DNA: TGTGCCAGCTCGCCGACGGCTCGCGATTCACCCCTCCACTTT.

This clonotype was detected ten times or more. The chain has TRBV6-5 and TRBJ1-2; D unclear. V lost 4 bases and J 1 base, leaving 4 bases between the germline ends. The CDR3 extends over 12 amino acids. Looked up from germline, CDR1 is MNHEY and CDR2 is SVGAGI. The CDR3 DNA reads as TGTGCCAGCAGTTCGGGTAACTATGGCTACACCTTC. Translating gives CASSSGNYGYTF.

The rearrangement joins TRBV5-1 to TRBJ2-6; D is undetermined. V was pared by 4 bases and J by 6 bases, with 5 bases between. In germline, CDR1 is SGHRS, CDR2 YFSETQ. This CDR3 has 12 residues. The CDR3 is CASSPEANVLTF. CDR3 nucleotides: TGCGCCAGCAGCCCCGAGGCCAACGTCCTGACTTTC.

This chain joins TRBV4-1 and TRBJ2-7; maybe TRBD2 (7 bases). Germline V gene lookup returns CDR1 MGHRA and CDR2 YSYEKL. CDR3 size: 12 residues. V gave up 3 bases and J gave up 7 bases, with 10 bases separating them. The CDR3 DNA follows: TGCGCCAGCAGCCATAGGGGGGGTGAGCAGTACTTC. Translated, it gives CASSHRGGEQYF.

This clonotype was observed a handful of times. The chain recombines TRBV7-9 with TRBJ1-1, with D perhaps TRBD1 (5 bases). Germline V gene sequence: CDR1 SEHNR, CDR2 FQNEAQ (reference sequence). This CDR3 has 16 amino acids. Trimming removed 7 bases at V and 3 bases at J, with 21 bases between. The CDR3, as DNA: TGTGCCAGCACCGCGTGGGGTAGGGGCCATTACACTGAAGCTTTCTTT. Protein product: CASTAWGRGHYTEAFF.

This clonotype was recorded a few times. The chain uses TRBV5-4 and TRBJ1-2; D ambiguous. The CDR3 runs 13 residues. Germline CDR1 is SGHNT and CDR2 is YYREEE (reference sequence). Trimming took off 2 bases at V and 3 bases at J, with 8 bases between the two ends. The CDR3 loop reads CASSFERDYGYTF. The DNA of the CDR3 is TGTGCCAGCAGCTTCGAGAGGGACTATGGCTACACCTTC.

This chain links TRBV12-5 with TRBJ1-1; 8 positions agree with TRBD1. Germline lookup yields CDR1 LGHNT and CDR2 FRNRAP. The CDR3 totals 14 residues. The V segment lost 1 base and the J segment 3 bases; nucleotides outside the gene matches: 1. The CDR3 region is CASGLAGGYTEAFF. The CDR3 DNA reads TGTGCTAGTGGTTTGGCAGGGGGCTACACTGAAGCTTTCTTT.

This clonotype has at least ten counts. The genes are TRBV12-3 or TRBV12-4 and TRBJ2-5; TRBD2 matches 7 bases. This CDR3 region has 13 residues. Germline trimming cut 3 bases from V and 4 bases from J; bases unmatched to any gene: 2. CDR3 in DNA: TGTGCCAGCAGTTTGCGGGGGTTAGAGACCCAGTACTTC. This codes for CASSLRGLETQYF.

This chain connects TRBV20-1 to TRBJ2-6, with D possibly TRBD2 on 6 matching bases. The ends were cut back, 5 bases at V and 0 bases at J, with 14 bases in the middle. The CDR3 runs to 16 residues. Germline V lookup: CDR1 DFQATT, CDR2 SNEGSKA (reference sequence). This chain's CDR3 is CSAGGTPRSGANVLTF. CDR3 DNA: TGCAGTGCTGGCGGGACTCCCCGCTCTGGGGCCAACGTCCTGACTTTC.

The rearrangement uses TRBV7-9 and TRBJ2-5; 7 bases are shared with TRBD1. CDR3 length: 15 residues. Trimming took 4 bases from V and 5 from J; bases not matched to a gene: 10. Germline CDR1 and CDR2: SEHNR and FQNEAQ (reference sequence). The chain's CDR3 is CASSSRGTVLETQYF. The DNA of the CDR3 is TGTGCCAGCAGCTCCAGAGGGACAGTTTTGGAGACCCAGTACTTC.

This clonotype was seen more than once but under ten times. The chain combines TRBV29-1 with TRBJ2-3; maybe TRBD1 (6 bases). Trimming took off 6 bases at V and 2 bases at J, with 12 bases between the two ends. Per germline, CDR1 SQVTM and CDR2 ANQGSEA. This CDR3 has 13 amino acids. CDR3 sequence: CSVRRTATDTQYF. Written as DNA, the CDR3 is TGCAGCGTCCGTCGGACAGCCACAGATACGCAGTATTTT.

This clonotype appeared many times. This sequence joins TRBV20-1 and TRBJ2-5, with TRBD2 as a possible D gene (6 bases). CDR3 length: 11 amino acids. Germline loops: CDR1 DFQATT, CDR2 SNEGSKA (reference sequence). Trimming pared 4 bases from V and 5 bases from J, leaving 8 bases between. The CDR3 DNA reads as TGCAGTGCTACGGGGAGGGAGACCCAGTACTTC. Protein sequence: CSATGRETQYF.

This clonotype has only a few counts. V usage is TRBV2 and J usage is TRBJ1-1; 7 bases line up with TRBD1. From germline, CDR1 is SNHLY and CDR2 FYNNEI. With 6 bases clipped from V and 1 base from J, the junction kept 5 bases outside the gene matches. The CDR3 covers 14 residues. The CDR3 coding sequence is TGTGCCAGCAGGGAGACAGGGTCGAACACTGAAGCTTTCTTT. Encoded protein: CASRETGSNTEAFF. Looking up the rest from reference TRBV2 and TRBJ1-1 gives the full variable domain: EPEVTQTPSHQVTQMGQEVILRCVPISNHLYFYWYRQILGQKVEFLVSFYNNEISEKSEIFDDQFSVERPDGSNFTLKIRSTKLEDSAMYFCASRETGSNTEAFFGQGTRLTVV.

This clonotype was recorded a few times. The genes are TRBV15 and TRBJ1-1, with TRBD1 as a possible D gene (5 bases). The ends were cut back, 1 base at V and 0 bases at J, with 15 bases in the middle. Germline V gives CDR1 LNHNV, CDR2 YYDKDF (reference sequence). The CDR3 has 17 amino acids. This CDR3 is CATSRAYRRGLNTEAFF. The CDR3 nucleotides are TGTGCCACCAGCAGAGCTTATCGGAGGGGACTGAACACTGAAGCTTTCTTT. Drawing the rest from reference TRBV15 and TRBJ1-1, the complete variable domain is DAMVIQNPRYQVTQFGKPVTLSCSQTLNHNVMYWYQQKSSQAPKLLFHYYDKDFNNEADTPDNFQSRRPNTSFCFLDIRSPGLGDTAMYLCATSRAYRRGLNTEAFFGQGTRLTVV.

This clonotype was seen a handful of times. DNA of the CDR3: TGTGCCACTGGCCGGGACAGCCATGGCTACACCTTC. It codes for CATGRDSHGYTF. The V and J genes are TRBV6-5 and TRBJ1-2; TRBD1 matches 7 bases. Trimming cost V 10 bases and J 6 bases; bases outside gene matches: 8. The CDR3 has 12 residues. Germline CDR1 MNHEY, CDR2 SVGAGI.

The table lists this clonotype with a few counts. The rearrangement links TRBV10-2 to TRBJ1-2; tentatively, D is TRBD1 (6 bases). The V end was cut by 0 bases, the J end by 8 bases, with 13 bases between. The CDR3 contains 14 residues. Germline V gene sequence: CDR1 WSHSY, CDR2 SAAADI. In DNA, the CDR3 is TGCGCCAGCAGTGAGTCGACAGGAGTTGGGGGCTACACCTTC. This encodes CASSESTGVGGYTF.

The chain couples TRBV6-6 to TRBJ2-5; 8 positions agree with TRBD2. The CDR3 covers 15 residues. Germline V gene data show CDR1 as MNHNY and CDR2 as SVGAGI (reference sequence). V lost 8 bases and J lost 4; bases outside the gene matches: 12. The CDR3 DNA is TGTGCCAGCTCCAACGGGAGGGGGGGGCTAGAGACCCAGTACTTC. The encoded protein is CASSNGRGGLETQYF.

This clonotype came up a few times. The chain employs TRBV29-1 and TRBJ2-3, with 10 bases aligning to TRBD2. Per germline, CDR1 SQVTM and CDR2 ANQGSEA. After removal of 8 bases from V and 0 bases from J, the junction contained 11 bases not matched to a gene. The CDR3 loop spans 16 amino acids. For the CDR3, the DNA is TGCAGCTATGGGGAACTAGCGGGGACAAGCACAGATACGCAGTATTTT. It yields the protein CSYGELAGTSTDTQYF.

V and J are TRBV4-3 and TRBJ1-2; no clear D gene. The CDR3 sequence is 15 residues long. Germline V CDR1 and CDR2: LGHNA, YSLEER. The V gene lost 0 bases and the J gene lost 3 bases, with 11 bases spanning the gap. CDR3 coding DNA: TGCGCCAGCAGCCAAGAAAGTTATCAGGACTATGGCTACACCTTC. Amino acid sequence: CASSQESYQDYGYTF.

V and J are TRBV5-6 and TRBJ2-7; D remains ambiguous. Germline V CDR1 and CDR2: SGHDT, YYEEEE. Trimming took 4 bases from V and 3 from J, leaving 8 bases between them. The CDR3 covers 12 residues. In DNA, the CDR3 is TGTGCCAGCAGCCTGAGAGACTACGAGCAGTACGTC. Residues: CASSLRDYEQYV.

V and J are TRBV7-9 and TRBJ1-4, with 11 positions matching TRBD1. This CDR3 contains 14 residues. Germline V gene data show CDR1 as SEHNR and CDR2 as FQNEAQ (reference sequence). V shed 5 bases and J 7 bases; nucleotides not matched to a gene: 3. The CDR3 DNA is TGTGCCAGCAGCCAGGGACAGGGGGTTGAAAAACTGTTTTTT. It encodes CASSQGQGVEKLFF.

The CDR3: CASRRAAEQFF. The CDR3 DNA is TGTGCCAGCAGACGGGCGGCTGAGCAGTTCTTC. The chain recombines TRBV4-2 with TRBJ2-1, with D uncertain. V was cut by 6 bases and J by 9 bases, with 9 bases left in between. Germline CDR1 LGHNA, CDR2 YNFKEQ. This CDR3 comprises 11 residues.

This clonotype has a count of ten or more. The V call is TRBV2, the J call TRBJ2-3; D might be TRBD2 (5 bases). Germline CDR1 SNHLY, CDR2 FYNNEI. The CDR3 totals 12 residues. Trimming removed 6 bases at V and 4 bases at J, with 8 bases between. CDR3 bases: TGTGCCAGCAGCTATAGCGCAGATACGCAGTATTTT. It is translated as CASSYSADTQYF.

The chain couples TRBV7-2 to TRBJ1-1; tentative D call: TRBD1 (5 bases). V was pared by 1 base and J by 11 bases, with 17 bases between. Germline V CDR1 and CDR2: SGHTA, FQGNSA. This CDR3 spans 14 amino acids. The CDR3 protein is CASSLGGFPGRAFF. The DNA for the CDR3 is TGTGCCAGCAGCTTAGGGGGGTTCCCCGGTCGGGCTTTCTTT.

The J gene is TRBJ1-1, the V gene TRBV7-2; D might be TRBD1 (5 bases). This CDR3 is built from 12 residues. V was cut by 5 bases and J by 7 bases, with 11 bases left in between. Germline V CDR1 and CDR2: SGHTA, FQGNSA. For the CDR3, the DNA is TGTGCCAGCAGCCAAGGGACCTTTGAAGCTTTCTTT. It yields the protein CASSQGTFEAFF.

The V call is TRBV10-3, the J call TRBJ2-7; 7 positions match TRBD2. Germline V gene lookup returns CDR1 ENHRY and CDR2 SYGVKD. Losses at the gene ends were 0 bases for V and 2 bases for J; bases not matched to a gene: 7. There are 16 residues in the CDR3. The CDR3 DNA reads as TGTGCCATCAGTGAGTCTAGGCCTAGCGGCACCTACGAGCAGTACTTC. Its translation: CAISESRPSGTYEQYF.

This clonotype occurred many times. The CDR3 nucleotides are TGCGCCAGCAGCTCGGGACAGGGACAAGAGACCCAGTACTTC. Translating gives CASSSGQGQETQYF. The rearrangement links TRBV5-1 to TRBJ2-5, with 9 bases that match TRBD1. V lost 3 bases to trimming and J lost 2 bases; unmatched junction nucleotides: 2. Looked up from germline, CDR1 is SGHRS and CDR2 is YFSETQ. The CDR3 contains 14 residues. Drawing the rest from reference TRBV5-1 and TRBJ2-5, the complete variable domain is KAGVTQTPRYLIKTRGQQVTLSCSPISGHRSVSWYQQTPGQGLQFLFEYFSETQRNKGNFPGRFSGRQFSNSRSEMNVSTLELGDSALYLCASSSGQGQETQYFGPGTRLLVL.

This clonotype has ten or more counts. The CDR3 region is CASSPTSGGTYNEQFF. Here the CDR3 DNA reads TGTGCCAGCAGCCCGACTAGCGGGGGAACCTACAATGAGCAGTTCTTC. The chain joins TRBV7-9 to TRBJ2-1; 12 nucleotides match TRBD2. Trimming at V came to 5 bases and at J to 2 bases, leaving 4 bases not matched to a gene. The CDR3 is 16 amino acids. Germline loops: CDR1 SEHNR, CDR2 FQNEAQ (reference sequence).